The 5 T cell receptor beta chains listed next were all sequenced from one sample in a study of beta chain features in type 1 diabetes. The study reverse transcribed the entire isolated RNA, so it sequenced expressed TCRB transcripts. TCRdb keeps only in-frame clones here, not all; method: immunoSEQ multiplex PCR. The profile shows a few hundred thousand clones, approximately 15% of them singletons. Broader study findings: Moderately but significantly shorter TCRB CDR3s were found in Type 1 diabetes patients in all four CD4+ subsets.

These receptors' antigens are unknown. Sequenced sample: naive CD4+ T cells from blood. Receptors were obtained from a man younger than 30 with type 1 diabetes.

In its sample, this clone was seen a few times. The chain links TRBV5-4 to TRBJ1-6; 7 bases are a match to TRBD1. This CDR3 has 14 amino acids. The germline gives CDR1 SGHNT, CDR2 YYREEE (reference sequence). V shed 1 base and J 10 bases; nucleotides not matched to a gene: 5. CDR3 in amino acids: CASSLNAGGSPLHF. CDR3 coding DNA: TGTGCCAGCAGCTTGAACGCAGGGGGGTCACCCCTCCACTTT.

This clone was seen a handful of times. CDR3 protein: CAWRKPGTGVYNEQFF. The CDR3 DNA follows: TGTGCCTGGAGGAAACCTGGGACAGGGGTCTACAATGAGCAGTTCTTC. The V call is TRBV30, the J call TRBJ2-1, with TRBD1 identical over 10 bases. The CDR3 sequence is 16 residues long. V lost 3 bases and J lost 3; bases outside the gene matches: 8. Germline-derived CDR1 and CDR2 are GTSNPN and SVGIG (reference sequence).

This clone has a handful of counts. The genes are TRBV28 and TRBJ1-3; D gene uncertain. The CDR3 totals 13 residues. V was clipped by 6 bases and J by 5 bases, with 11 bases between them. The germline CDR1 and CDR2 sequences are MDHEN and SYDVKM. The CDR3 DNA sequence: TGTGCCAGCAGCCAACGAGGTAGAAACACCATATATTTT. Amino acid sequence: CASSQRGRNTIYF.

The chain combines TRBV4-3 with TRBJ1-2; D is unclear. Germline assignment: CDR1 LGHNA and CDR2 YSLEER. The CDR3 runs to 14 residues. Trimming took off 4 bases at V and 4 bases at J, with 13 bases between the two ends. CDR3 protein: CASSPRQSPYGYTF. For the CDR3, the DNA is TGCGCCAGCAGCCCCCGCCAGTCCCCCTATGGCTACACCTTC.

The CDR3 here is CASSVGGIEKLFF. For the CDR3, the DNA is TGTGCCAGTAGTGTAGGAGGGATTGAAAAACTGTTTTTT. The gene calls are TRBV19 and TRBJ1-4, with D unclear. This CDR3 is built from 13 residues. Trimming removed 5 bases from V and 7 bases from J, with 11 bases in between. Germline CDR1 is LNHDA and CDR2 is SQIVND (reference sequence).